This TCR beta chain was captured in a study of cytomegalovirus exposure and HLA in healthy donors. The germline V gene has CDR1 KGHSH and CDR2 LQKENI. Trimming shortened V by 1 base and J by 5 bases, and 14 bases separated the two germline ends. CDR3 length: 15 amino acids. Study observations and caveats: Cytomegalovirus-associated TCR beta chains were listed, numbering 150 to 200. Later work found that TCR association rates differed between HLA loci; DRB1 had the most and HLA-C the fewest.

On this clone itself: The antigen remains undetermined.

The primer mix had 60 Vbeta and 13 Jbeta primers. Assay used: immunoSEQ multiplex PCR; TCRdb lists only in-frame clones, some missing. This sample's table has 150,000 to 200,000 clones. The J gene is TRBJ1-2, the V gene TRBV18; D gene ambiguous. Sample: PBMCs. The receptor was isolated from a woman aged 55-70 years in good health and CMV-seronegative. DNA of the CDR3: TGTGCCAGCTCACCACAGAAGTCAATCGGGTATGGCTACACCTTC. This sequence encodes CASSPQKSIGYGYTF.